This TCR beta chain was documented in a study of CD8 T cells in ankylosing spondylitis. Study findings and constraints: Enrichment of disease-linked clones was reportedly significant in matched ankylosing spondylitis synovial fluid.

V lost 2 bases and J lost 1, with 24 bases in between. CDR1 is SGHRS and CDR2 is YFSETQ in the germline V gene. There are 20 residues in the CDR3. Generation of TCR beta libraries employed quantitative 5'-RACE incorporating molecular barcodes. From the 5' RACE reads, TCRdb called clonotypes with MiXCR, one entry per CDR3 protein. The repertoire includes 180,000 or so distinct CDR3 sequences, 11% of them detected once, and roughly 29% sits in the top ten. The table lists this clonotype with many counts. Its antigen is unidentified. The chain joins TRBV5-1 to TRBJ2-2; D remains unclear. This clonotype was sampled from a male donor with ankylosing spondylitis or in good health (not recorded which). The specimen was blood, either unsorted or a sorted T cell fraction (not recorded which). The CDR3 DNA reads TGCGCCAGCAGCTTCGCCGGGCCGAACGTAGTAACCGAGAACACCGGGGAGCTGTTTTTT. Its protein product is CASSFAGPNVVTENTGELFF. The full variable domain, its missing parts supplied by reference TRBV5-1 and TRBJ2-2, is KAGVTQTPRYLIKTRGQQVTLSCSPISGHRSVSWYQQTPGQGLQFLFEYFSETQRNKGNFPGRFSGRQFSNSRSEMNVSTLELGDSALYLCASSFAGPNVVTENTGELFFGEGSRLTVL.